One sample yielded the 29 T cell receptor beta chains listed below, sequenced in a study of CD8 T cells in Susac syndrome. Random hexamers were used to reverse transcribe the RNA input (about 0.5 to 1 ug). TCRdb analysed the immunoSEQ multiplex PCR reads with MiXCR anew, one entry per CDR3 protein. The repertoire has approximately 150,000 distinct CDR3 sequences, roughly 94% of them found once; the top ten carry approximately 0.08%. Sequencing was performed on CD4+ T cells from PBMCs. The receptor set was obtained from a human donor in good health.

The chain recombines TRBV2 with TRBJ2-7, with unresolved D. Germline-derived CDR1 and CDR2 are SNHLY and FYNNEI. The V and J ends lost 2 bases and 7 bases respectively, with 6 bases between them. The CDR3 spans 11 residues. The CDR3 DNA reads TGTGCCAGCAGTGAATTTCGTGAGCAGTACTTC. It is translated as CASSEFREQYF.

The rearrangement links TRBV5-1 to TRBJ2-2; D not resolved. Trimming cost V 0 bases and J 6 bases, with 3 bases left between them. This CDR3 is 12 amino acids long. CDR1 SGHRS and CDR2 YFSETQ come from the germline V gene. CDR3 residues: CASSLGSGELFF. As DNA, the CDR3 is TGCGCCAGCAGCTTGGGATCCGGGGAGCTGTTTTTT.

The DNA of the CDR3 is TGTGCCAGCAGTCTGGTTCCCCTCAGGGTAGGGGAGCAGTACTTC. This codes for CASSLVPLRVGEQYF. V and J are TRBV27 and TRBJ2-7, with D possibly matching TRBD1 (5 bases). V dropped 5 bases and J dropped 7 bases, with 21 bases sitting between them. The CDR3 length is 15 residues. Germline V gives CDR1 MNHEY, CDR2 SMNVEV (reference sequence).

The genes are TRBV19 and TRBJ1-5, with TRBD1 identical over 12 bases. The V gene's germline CDR1 is LNHDA and CDR2 SQIVND (reference sequence). The CDR3 length is 18 residues. Trimming took 5 bases from V and 0 from J; bases not matched to a gene: 8. The CDR3 DNA follows: TGTGCCAGTAGTTCGGGACAGGGGGCAGGTCATAGCAATCAGCCCCAGCATTTT. This codes for CASSSGQGAGHSNQPQHF.

V and J are TRBV25-1 and TRBJ1-1; D remains unclear. Germline loops: CDR1 MGHDK, CDR2 SYGVNS. There are 14 residues in the CDR3. Trimming took 9 bases from V and 0 from J, leaving 14 bases between them. The CDR3 DNA follows: TGTGCCAGTCAAAAAGGGTTCATGAACACTGAAGCTTTCTTT. Protein: CASQKGFMNTEAFF.

The chain carries TRBV19 and TRBJ1-1, with TRBD1 matching over 10 bases. Germline V gives CDR1 LNHDA, CDR2 SQIVND (reference sequence). Trimming removed 10 bases from V and 0 bases from J; junction bases left unmatched: 5. There are 14 residues in the CDR3. In DNA form, the CDR3 reads TGTGCCACGACAGGGGGCACCTTGAACACTGAAGCTTTCTTT. Translating gives CATTGGTLNTEAFF.

This chain joins TRBV4-1 and TRBJ2-1, with unresolved D. V was pared by 1 base and J by 1 base, with 5 bases between. The CDR3 spans 14 residues. CDR1 is MGHRA, CDR2 YSYEKL, per germline. As DNA, the CDR3 is TGCGCCAGCAGCCAAGTGGGGTCCTACAATGAGCAGTTCTTC. The encoded protein is CASSQVGSYNEQFF.

The rearrangement uses TRBV5-1 and TRBJ2-7, with 12 bases identical to TRBD2. The CDR3 has 16 residues. From germline, CDR1 is SGHRS and CDR2 YFSETQ. After removal of 3 bases from V and 2 bases from J, the junction contained 6 bases not matched to a gene. The CDR3 coding sequence is TGCGCCAGCAGCTCTAGCGGGAGGGCCGAAACCTACGAGCAGTACTTC. Protein product: CASSSSGRAETYEQYF.

V and J are TRBV3-1 and TRBJ2-6, with 9 bases lining up with TRBD2. The CDR3 is made up of 18 amino acids. CDR1 LGHDT and CDR2 YNNKEL come from the germline V gene (reference sequence). The V segment lost 2 bases and the J segment 4 bases; nucleotides outside the gene matches: 9. The CDR3 loop reads CASSQRSSGMRGANVLTF. The CDR3 DNA reads TGTGCCAGCAGCCAAAGGTCTAGCGGGATGAGAGGGGCCAACGTCCTGACTTTC.

This clonotype has more than one count but fewer than ten. The genes are TRBV28 and TRBJ1-5, with TRBD1 matching over 7 bases. This CDR3 has 14 amino acids. J gave up 7 bases and V 2 bases, and 5 bases lay outside the gene matches. Germline CDR1 MDHEN, CDR2 SYDVKM. CDR3: CASSLGQVGQPQHF. The CDR3 DNA reads as TGTGCCAGCAGTTTAGGACAGGTCGGCCAGCCCCAGCATTTT.

This chain connects TRBV29-1 to TRBJ2-1; 7 bases fit TRBD1. This CDR3 comprises 12 residues. Trimming at V came to 6 bases and at J to 8 bases, leaving 7 bases not matched to a gene. Looked up from germline, CDR1 is SQVTM and CDR2 is ANQGSEA. The CDR3 is CSVNDRAYEQFF. CDR3 sequence (DNA): TGCAGCGTCAATGACAGGGCCTATGAGCAGTTCTTC.

The CDR3 sequence: CAWSVGGWETQYF. DNA of the CDR3: TGTGCCTGGAGTGTTGGAGGGTGGGAGACCCAGTACTTC. The chain employs TRBV30 and TRBJ2-5; D is perhaps TRBD2 (6 bases). Germline V lookup: CDR1 GTSNPN, CDR2 SVGIG (reference sequence). This CDR3 is 13 amino acids long. The V end lost 0 bases, the J end lost 5 bases, and 10 bases lay between the germline ends.

V is TRBV7-9 and J is TRBJ1-1, with TRBD1 identical over 7 bases. Per the germline V gene, CDR1 is SEHNR and CDR2 is FQNEAQ (reference sequence). This CDR3 has 14 residues. Unmatched junction bases numbered 3, after V lost 5 bases and J lost 0 bases. The CDR3 loop is CASSLTGMNTEAFF. In DNA, the CDR3 is TGTGCCAGCAGCCTGACAGGGATGAACACTGAAGCTTTCTTT.

The V and J genes are TRBV12-3 or TRBV12-4 and TRBJ2-7; the D gene could be TRBD1 or TRBD2 (6 bases each). Trimming shortened V by 10 bases and J by 5 bases, and 18 bases separated the two germline ends. The CDR3 covers 13 residues. CDR3 sequence reads: CAIRPLGGHEQYF. The CDR3 nucleotides read TGTGCCATAAGGCCCCTAGGGGGGCACGAGCAGTACTTC.

This chain links TRBV5-1 with TRBJ2-7, with D perhaps assigned TRBD1 or TRBD2 (5 bases each). This CDR3 comprises 14 residues. In germline, CDR1 is SGHRS, CDR2 YFSETQ. V dropped 4 bases and J dropped 6 bases, with 17 bases sitting between them. The CDR3 nucleotides read TGCGCCAGCAGCCGCCTGAGGGGAAGTGGCGAGCAGTACTTC. It is translated as CASSRLRGSGEQYF.

The chain has TRBV6-5 and TRBJ1-1; D perhaps matches TRBD1 (6 bases). Trimming took off 2 bases at V and 1 base at J, with 8 bases between the two ends. Germline CDR1 and CDR2: MNHEY and SVGAGI. The CDR3 runs 14 residues. Here the CDR3 DNA reads TGTGCCAGCAGTTACCGACAGGAGAACACTGAAGCTTTCTTT. It yields the protein CASSYRQENTEAFF.

The CDR3 sequence: CASKEEQGYGYTF. The DNA for the CDR3 is TGTGCCAGCAAGGAGGAACAGGGGTATGGCTACACCTTC. The chain combines TRBV27 with TRBJ1-2; 7 bases match TRBD1. Germline V CDR1 and CDR2: MNHEY, SMNVEV (reference sequence). CDR3 length: 13 amino acids. V lost 7 bases and J lost 5; bases outside the gene matches: 7.

V usage is TRBV20-1 and J usage is TRBJ2-7, with no clear D. V lost 3 bases to trimming and J lost 0 bases, with 12 bases between them. In germline, CDR1 is DFQATT, CDR2 SNEGSKA (reference sequence). The CDR3 consists of 14 residues. The CDR3 nucleotides are TGCAGTGCTAGTGCCGGGCAGGTCTCCTACGAGCAGTACTTC. Its protein product is CSASAGQVSYEQYF.

V gene TRBV4-1 combines with J gene TRBJ2-3; 8 bases match TRBD1. There are 16 residues in the CDR3. CDR1 and CDR2 from the germline V gene are MGHRA and YSYEKL. The V and J ends lost 4 bases and 4 bases, in that order; junction bases with no gene match: 10. This chain's CDR3 is CASSLQTGVVADTQYF. CDR3 in DNA: TGCGCCAGCAGCCTACAGACAGGGGTTGTTGCAGATACGCAGTATTTT.

The J gene is TRBJ2-5, the V gene TRBV6-2 or TRBV6-3, with 10 bases aligning to TRBD2. CDR3 length equals 15 residues. The V and J ends lost 7 bases and 4 bases, in that order; junction bases with no gene match: 9. Germline-derived CDR1 and CDR2 are MNHEY and SVGEGT. The CDR3 loop reads CASKQAGGPGETQYF. In DNA, the CDR3 is TGTGCCAGCAAGCAAGCGGGAGGGCCGGGAGAGACCCAGTACTTC.

The chain combines TRBV5-1 with TRBJ2-1; 8 bases agree with TRBD1. CDR3 length: 16 amino acids. Germline lookup yields CDR1 SGHRS and CDR2 YFSETQ. The V gene end was trimmed by 1 base and the J gene end by 6 bases; junction bases not matched to a gene: 9. This CDR3 is CASSLNRRQGFNEQFF. The CDR3 region has the DNA TGCGCCAGCAGCTTGAACCGGAGACAGGGGTTCAATGAGCAGTTCTTC.

This chain uses TRBV20-1 with TRBJ2-1; D unresolved. Germline CDR1 and CDR2: DFQATT and SNEGSKA (reference sequence). V shed 3 bases and J shed 0 bases, with 9 bases lying between them. This CDR3 is 14 amino acids long. Here the CDR3 DNA reads TGCAGTGCTAGGGCGACCCTCTCCTACAATGAGCAGTTCTTC. Its translation: CSARATLSYNEQFF.

V usage is TRBV6-1 and J usage is TRBJ2-2, with 9 bases identical to TRBD1. Germline CDR1 reads MNHNS; CDR2 reads SASEGT. V gave up 6 bases and J gave up 5 bases; unmatched junction bases: 7. This CDR3 has 15 amino acids. This chain's CDR3 is CASSRQGGPTGELFF. Written as DNA, the CDR3 is TGTGCCAGCAGCAGACAGGGGGGCCCAACCGGGGAGCTGTTTTTT.

This chain uses TRBV12-5 with TRBJ1-4, with 8 nucleotides matching TRBD1. The ends lost 6 bases at V and 12 bases at J; junction bases unmatched: 6. From germline, CDR1 is LGHNT and CDR2 FRNRAP. This CDR3 has 12 amino acids. CDR3 nucleotide sequence: TGTGCTAGTGGCCAGGGGGCGAACGAACTGTTTTTT. Translation: CASGQGANELFF.

The chain joins TRBV20-1 to TRBJ2-7; 8 bases are shared with TRBD2. Trimming removed 6 bases from V and 2 bases from J; junction bases left unmatched: 15. CDR3 length: 16 amino acids. The germline CDR1 and CDR2 sequences are DFQATT and SNEGSKA (reference sequence). The CDR3 sequence: CSAHKGLVILAYEQYF. The CDR3 region has the DNA TGCAGTGCCCACAAGGGACTAGTAATACTCGCCTACGAGCAGTACTTC.

This clonotype was found once. This sequence joins TRBV19 and TRBJ2-1, with D perhaps TRBD2 (6 bases). Trimming shortened V by 1 base and J by 4 bases, and 14 bases separated the two germline ends. Germline CDR1 is LNHDA and CDR2 is SQIVND (reference sequence). The CDR3 is 16 residues long. This CDR3 reads CASSIGRLEGYNEQFF. The CDR3 DNA reads as TGTGCCAGTAGTATAGGGAGACTGGAGGGGTACAATGAGCAGTTCTTC.

The chain links TRBV19 to TRBJ1-1; D gene ambiguous. Looked up from germline, CDR1 is LNHDA and CDR2 is SQIVND (reference sequence). The CDR3 sequence is 14 residues long. V was trimmed by 3 bases and J by 1 base, leaving 9 bases between them. The DNA for the CDR3 is TGTGCCAGTAGTATTCGCCAACGGAACACTGAAGCTTTCTTT. This encodes CASSIRQRNTEAFF.

The V gene is TRBV7-9, the J gene TRBJ2-1; 12 bases map to TRBD2. V was clipped by 2 bases and J by 0 bases; unmatched bases: 8. The length of the CDR3 is 19 residues. Looked up from germline, CDR1 is SEHNR and CDR2 is FQNEAQ (reference sequence). The CDR3 spells CASSLHPSGRGSSYNEQFF. The CDR3 bases are TGTGCCAGCAGCTTACATCCTAGCGGGAGGGGCAGCTCCTACAATGAGCAGTTCTTC. Looking up the rest from reference TRBV7-9 and TRBJ2-1 gives the full variable domain: DTGVSQNPRHKITKRGQNVTFRCDPISEHNRLYWYRQTLGQGPEFLTYFQNEAQLEKSRLLSDRFSAERPKGSFSTLEIQRTEQGDSAMYLCASSLHPSGRGSSYNEQFFGPGTRLTVL.

The CDR3 loop is CASIPTYTDTQYF. In DNA form, the CDR3 reads TGTGCCAGCATCCCTACGTACACAGATACGCAGTATTTT. J is TRBJ2-3 and V is TRBV25-1; no clear D. The CDR3 spans 13 residues. Germline-derived CDR1 and CDR2 are MGHDK and SYGVNS. V gave up 7 bases and J gave up 2 bases, with 10 bases separating them.